One and the same sample provided the 6 T cell receptor beta chains below, sequenced in a study of T cells in Graves' hyperthyroidism and ophthalmopathy. Researchers amplified the TCR beta CDR3 regions from RNA transcripts. The HTBI set primed first-round TCR CDR3 RT-PCR. TCRdb passed the multiplex PCR reads through MiXCR, listing each CDR3 protein once. The repertoire consists of approximately 32,000 distinct CDR3 sequences, with just under 50% occurring once and the leading ten covering approximately 6.2%. The sample consisted of blood. Source of these receptors: a woman in her fifties or sixties with Graves' hyperthyroidism that later progressed to Graves' ophthalmopathy.

This clonotype was observed at least ten times. The chain recombines TRBV5-4 with TRBJ2-1; TRBD1 or TRBD2 may be the D gene (5 bases each). The CDR3 is made up of 13 amino acids. V lost 1 base and J 7 bases, leaving 9 bases between the germline ends. In germline, CDR1 is SGHNT, CDR2 YYREEE (reference sequence). CDR3 sequence (DNA): TGTGCCAGCAGCTTGCAGTGGGGGAATGAGCAGTTCTTC. It specifies CASSLQWGNEQFF.

The gene calls are TRBV6-5 and TRBJ2-7, with 8 positions matching TRBD2. Germline-derived CDR1 and CDR2 are MNHEY and SVGAGI. The CDR3 sequence is 14 residues long. V lost 6 bases and J lost 7; bases outside the gene matches: 11. CDR3 sequence reads: CASRLAENTGEQYF. The CDR3 region has the DNA TGTGCCAGCAGACTAGCGGAAAACACCGGGGAGCAGTACTTC.

The chain uses TRBV24-1 and TRBJ2-1; D ambiguous. Between the trimmed V and J ends, which lost 9 bases and 14 bases, there was a span of 13 bases. Germline values: CDR1 KGHDR, CDR2 SFDVKD. This CDR3 spans 10 amino acids. The DNA for the CDR3 is TGTGCCACCGGCCCCGGTAGTAAGTTCTTC. This translates into CATGPGSKFF.

The chain uses TRBV24-1 and TRBJ2-5; the match to TRBD2 covers 13 bases. The germline V gene encodes CDR1 KGHDR and CDR2 SFDVKD. The ends lost 5 bases at V and 1 base at J; junction bases unmatched: 12. The CDR3 consists of 19 residues. CDR3 sequence reads: CATSVTSGGVAGGQETQYF. CDR3 sequence (DNA): TGTGCCACCAGTGTCACTAGCGGGGGGGTGGCGGGAGGCCAAGAGACCCAGTACTTC.

V gene TRBV12-3 or TRBV12-4 combines with J gene TRBJ2-3, with 9 bases fitting TRBD2. V dropped 6 bases and J dropped 5; count of bases not matched to a gene: 3. The CDR3 sequence is 13 residues long. The CDR3 bases are TGTGCCAGCAGACGGACTAGCGAAGATACGCAGTATTTT. Translated, it gives CASRRTSEDTQYF.

This clonotype occurred many times. The V and J genes are TRBV29-1 and TRBJ2-2; D is ambiguous. V lost 7 bases to trimming and J lost 2 bases, with 20 bases between them. From germline, CDR1 is SQVTM and CDR2 ANQGSEA. This CDR3 spans 16 amino acids. The CDR3 DNA reads as TGCAGCGCCTATTGGGTAGGCAGGCAAAACACCGGGGAGCTGTTTTTT. It specifies CSAYWVGRQNTGELFF.